The rows below give T cell receptor beta chains drawn from one sample of a study of T cells after yellow fever vaccination. From the 5' RACE reads, TCRdb called clonotypes with MiXCR, one entry per CDR3 protein. This table has roughly 150,000 distinct CDR3 sequences, less than 9% appearing once. The starting material was CD4+ T cells sorted from PBMCs, obtained around 5 days after the first yellow fever vaccination. The receptors derive from a man younger than 35 who received the YFV17D yellow fever vaccine. Each CDR3 is given with its conserved first and last residue. Fields, in order: D gene, V gene, J gene, clone size, CDR3 DNA, CDR3 protein. A D gene is named only where the DNA matches it firmly. Expanded clones are given a class, and other clones once, few, many or no size at all.

d_call: TRBD2
v_call: TRBV4-3
j_call: TRBJ2-3
clone_size: many
cdr3_nt: TGCGCCAGCAGCATGGCCGGGACTAGCGACTTCACAGATACGCAGTATTTT
cdr3_aa: CASSMAGTSDFTDTQYF

d_call: .
v_call: TRBV12-3/TRBV12-4
j_call: TRBJ1-4
clone_size: few
cdr3_nt: TGTGCCAGCAGTTTCCGGAGGCCCGCAACTAATGAAAAACTGTTTTTT
cdr3_aa: CASSFRRPATNEKLFF

d_call: TRBD2
v_call: TRBV6-1
j_call: TRBJ2-5
clone_size: few
cdr3_nt: TGTGCCAGCTGGGCCCGTCCCGGGACTAGCGGGGGGGCAAAGACCCAGTACTTC
cdr3_aa: CASWARPGTSGGAKTQYF

d_call: TRBD2
v_call: TRBV6-1
j_call: TRBJ2-4
clone_size: .
cdr3_nt: TGTGCCAGCAGTCCCCGGGTAGGGAGGGGATCCCTAGCGGTTCAGTACTTC
cdr3_aa: CASSPRVGRGSLAVQYF

d_call: .
v_call: TRBV9
j_call: TRBJ2-6
clone_size: many
cdr3_nt: TGTGCCAGCAGCGTTCCCCGGACAGCGGCTTGGGGGGCCAACGTCCTGACTTTC
cdr3_aa: CASSVPRTAAWGANVLTF

d_call: TRBD2
v_call: TRBV4-2
j_call: TRBJ2-1
clone_size: .
cdr3_nt: TGTGCCAGCAGCCAAGGACCGGGACTAGCGGGGGGTCAGAACAATGAGCAGTTCTTC
cdr3_aa: CASSQGPGLAGGQNNEQFF

d_call: TRBD2
v_call: TRBV7-2
j_call: TRBJ2-1
clone_size: many
cdr3_nt: TGTGCCAGCAGCTCGTCTAGCGGTTCCTACAATGAGCAGTTCTTC
cdr3_aa: CASSSSSGSYNEQFF

d_call: TRBD1
v_call: TRBV7-9
j_call: TRBJ1-5
clone_size: many
cdr3_nt: TGTGCCAGCAGCGACGGTGGCAGGGGGAAGCCCCAGCATTTT
cdr3_aa: CASSDGGRGKPQHF

d_call: TRBD2
v_call: TRBV18
j_call: TRBJ2-6
clone_size: .
cdr3_nt: TGTGCCAGCTCACAGACTCTAGCGGCGTTCTCTGGGGCCAACGTCCTGACTTTC
cdr3_aa: CASSQTLAAFSGANVLTF

d_call: .
v_call: TRBV6-1
j_call: TRBJ1-2
clone_size: many
cdr3_nt: TGTGCCAGCAGTGAAACTAGCGCGGCACTTTTATCGCGGGGCTACACCTTC
cdr3_aa: CASSETSAALLSRGYTF

d_call: TRBD2
v_call: TRBV9
j_call: TRBJ2-5
clone_size: .
cdr3_nt: TGTGCCAGCAGCGAGGGGTCTAGCGGGGGGAACCAAGAGACCCAGTACTTC
cdr3_aa: CASSEGSSGGNQETQYF

d_call: TRBD1
v_call: TRBV6-5
j_call: TRBJ1-5
clone_size: .
cdr3_nt: TGTGCCAGCAGTTGGGACAGGGGTCAGCCCCAGCATTTT
cdr3_aa: CASSWDRGQPQHF

d_call: TRBD1
v_call: TRBV5-1
j_call: TRBJ2-2
clone_size: many
cdr3_nt: TGCGCCAGCAGCCCAGGACAGGGACTCCCTACCGGGGAGCTGTTTTTT
cdr3_aa: CASSPGQGLPTGELFF

d_call: .
v_call: TRBV7-9
j_call: TRBJ2-1
clone_size: few
cdr3_nt: TGTGCCAGCAGCGTGGTGGGCCTAGCCGGGTCCTACAATGAGCAGTTCTTC
cdr3_aa: CASSVVGLAGSYNEQFF

d_call: .
v_call: TRBV6-2/TRBV6-3
j_call: TRBJ2-1
clone_size: many
cdr3_nt: TGTGCCAGCAGAGGCTCTCTAGGCCGGAGCTCCTACAATGAGCAGTTCTTC
cdr3_aa: CASRGSLGRSSYNEQFF

d_call: TRBD2
v_call: TRBV7-3
j_call: TRBJ2-3
clone_size: few
cdr3_nt: TGTGCCAGCAGCGCCCTAGCGGGGACAAGCACAGATACGCAGTATTTT
cdr3_aa: CASSALAGTSTDTQYF

d_call: .
v_call: TRBV20-1
j_call: TRBJ2-1
clone_size: many
cdr3_nt: TGCAGTGCCCACATACGCTCCTCCCAGGGCAATGAGCAGTTCTTC
cdr3_aa: CSAHIRSSQGNEQFF

d_call: .
v_call: TRBV3-1
j_call: TRBJ1-3
clone_size: many
cdr3_nt: TGTGCCAGCAGCCAAGAGGCCGGAAACACCATATATTTT
cdr3_aa: CASSQEAGNTIYF

d_call: .
v_call: TRBV5-1
j_call: TRBJ2-1
clone_size: many
cdr3_nt: TGCGCCAGCAGCTTGAGCCTAGAGCAGTTCTTC
cdr3_aa: CASSLSLEQFF

d_call: .
v_call: TRBV6-5
j_call: TRBJ2-1
clone_size: once
cdr3_nt: TGTGCCAGCAGTTCCCCCCGGGAACTATATGAGCAGTTCTTC
cdr3_aa: CASSSPRELYEQFF

d_call: TRBD1
v_call: TRBV6-2/TRBV6-3
j_call: TRBJ2-3
clone_size: many
cdr3_nt: TGTGCCAGCAGTACAAGCCGGGACAGGGTTCGGCTGACAGATACGCAGTATTTT
cdr3_aa: CASSTSRDRVRLTDTQYF

d_call: .
v_call: TRBV28
j_call: TRBJ2-3
clone_size: many
cdr3_nt: TGTGCCAGCAGTGAGGGGAAGGGTACGCAGTATTTT
cdr3_aa: CASSEGKGTQYF

d_call: .
v_call: TRBV5-4
j_call: TRBJ2-1
clone_size: .
cdr3_nt: TGTGCCAGCAGCTTTAAGGGGCGAAGAAGCTCCTACAATGAGCAGTTCTTC
cdr3_aa: CASSFKGRRSSYNEQFF

d_call: TRBD1
v_call: TRBV5-4
j_call: TRBJ2-1
clone_size: many
cdr3_nt: TGTGCCAGCAGCTCGACCGGGACAGGGACCTACAATGAGCAGTTCTTC
cdr3_aa: CASSSTGTGTYNEQFF

d_call: .
v_call: TRBV29-1
j_call: TRBJ1-2
clone_size: many
cdr3_nt: TGCAGCGTTCACAGCAGAGATGGCTACACCTTC
cdr3_aa: CSVHSRDGYTF

d_call: TRBD1
v_call: TRBV7-9
j_call: TRBJ2-5
clone_size: few
cdr3_nt: TGTGCCAGCAGTCGCGGACAGGGGGCCGGGGGGACCCAGTACTTC
cdr3_aa: CASSRGQGAGGTQYF

d_call: TRBD1
v_call: TRBV25-1
j_call: TRBJ1-4
clone_size: few
cdr3_nt: TGTGCCAGCAGTCGATCTCAGGGGGCGAATGAAAAACTGTTTTTT
cdr3_aa: CASSRSQGANEKLFF

d_call: .
v_call: TRBV11-2
j_call: TRBJ1-1
clone_size: few
cdr3_nt: TGTGCCAGCAGCTTAAGGGACTCCAGGGTTATGGCTGAAGCTTTCTTT
cdr3_aa: CASSLRDSRVMAEAFF

d_call: TRBD2
v_call: TRBV6-2/TRBV6-3
j_call: TRBJ2-5
clone_size: .
cdr3_nt: TGTGCCAGCAGTTTCGGCGGGGGGCGATCAGGGACCCAGTACTTC
cdr3_aa: CASSFGGGRSGTQYF

d_call: .
v_call: TRBV5-1
j_call: TRBJ1-1
clone_size: .
cdr3_nt: TGCGCCAGCAGCCTCACCCCGGCAGGGAACACTGAAGCTTTCTTT
cdr3_aa: CASSLTPAGNTEAFF

d_call: .
v_call: TRBV2
j_call: TRBJ1-1
clone_size: .
cdr3_nt: TGTGTCAGCAGTCTTCTCCTCACTGAAGCTTTCTTT
cdr3_aa: CVSSLLLTEAFF

d_call: .
v_call: TRBV14
j_call: TRBJ2-2
clone_size: many
cdr3_nt: TGTGCCAGCAGCCTGGGACACAACACCGGGGAGCTGTTTTTT
cdr3_aa: CASSLGHNTGELFF

d_call: .
v_call: TRBV20-1
j_call: TRBJ2-5
clone_size: many
cdr3_nt: TGCAGTGCTGATCGGACAGTCTTGAGGGTGACCCAGTACTTC
cdr3_aa: CSADRTVLRVTQYF

d_call: TRBD2
v_call: TRBV7-9
j_call: TRBJ2-5
clone_size: many
cdr3_nt: TGTGCCAGCAGCTTCGCGGGGGGCAAGCAAGAGACCCAGTACTTC
cdr3_aa: CASSFAGGKQETQYF

d_call: TRBD2
v_call: TRBV7-3
j_call: TRBJ2-5
clone_size: .
cdr3_nt: TGTGCCAGCAGCCGCGAGCCCTTAGCGGGGGACGAGACCCAGTACTTC
cdr3_aa: CASSREPLAGDETQYF

d_call: .
v_call: TRBV5-1
j_call: TRBJ1-2
clone_size: few
cdr3_nt: TGCGCCAGCAGCTTGGACAGGGAGGCGGTAGGCTACACCTTC
cdr3_aa: CASSLDREAVGYTF

d_call: TRBD2
v_call: TRBV7-2
j_call: TRBJ2-3
clone_size: few
cdr3_nt: TGTGCCAGCAGCTCCTCGGGCGGGGGGGCTAATACGCAGTATTTT
cdr3_aa: CASSSSGGGANTQYF

d_call: TRBD2
v_call: TRBV7-2
j_call: TRBJ2-5
clone_size: .
cdr3_nt: TGTGCCAGCAGCCGAACTAGCGGGGGACCCCAAGAGACCCAGTACTTC
cdr3_aa: CASSRTSGGPQETQYF

d_call: .
v_call: TRBV7-8
j_call: TRBJ2-1
clone_size: few
cdr3_nt: TGTGCCAGCAGCCCTGGGAATTGGGGGGGGGCGGGTGAGCAGTTCTTC
cdr3_aa: CASSPGNWGGAGEQFF

d_call: .
v_call: TRBV5-6
j_call: TRBJ2-1
clone_size: many
cdr3_nt: TGTGCCAGCAGCTTGGGCGGGGATTTCTACAATGAGCAGTTCTTC
cdr3_aa: CASSLGGDFYNEQFF

d_call: .
v_call: TRBV6-1
j_call: TRBJ1-6
clone_size: few
cdr3_nt: TGTGCCAGCAGGCCAGCGTGGAATTCACCCCTCCACTTT
cdr3_aa: CASRPAWNSPLHF

d_call: TRBD2
v_call: TRBV15
j_call: TRBJ2-7
clone_size: many
cdr3_nt: TGTGCCACCAGCAGGGAGGGGACTACGGAATCCGAGCAGTACTTC
cdr3_aa: CATSREGTTESEQYF

d_call: TRBD1
v_call: TRBV5-1
j_call: TRBJ1-1
clone_size: .
cdr3_nt: TGCGCCAGCAGGAAGACAGGGGAGAACACTGAAGCTTTCTTT
cdr3_aa: CASRKTGENTEAFF

d_call: .
v_call: TRBV29-1
j_call: TRBJ2-5
clone_size: .
cdr3_nt: TGCAGCTCTCTGGGACGGAGGGAAGAGACCCAGTACTTC
cdr3_aa: CSSLGRREETQYF

d_call: .
v_call: TRBV30
j_call: TRBJ2-5
clone_size: many
cdr3_nt: TGTGCCCGTTCCGGGAAGGGTCTTGGTACGTCGGAGACCCAGTACTTC
cdr3_aa: CARSGKGLGTSETQYF

d_call: .
v_call: TRBV15
j_call: TRBJ1-4
clone_size: .
cdr3_nt: TGTGCCACCAGCGGACTACCGACCCGAACTAATGAAAAACTGTTTTTT
cdr3_aa: CATSGLPTRTNEKLFF

d_call: .
v_call: TRBV28
j_call: TRBJ2-5
clone_size: few
cdr3_nt: TGTGCCAGCAGTTTATCTGGGGGGAGCCAAGAGACCCAGTACTTC
cdr3_aa: CASSLSGGSQETQYF

d_call: .
v_call: TRBV20-1
j_call: TRBJ1-6
clone_size: few
cdr3_nt: TGCAGTGCTAGTTTTCCAGGGGATAATTCACCCCTCCACTTT
cdr3_aa: CSASFPGDNSPLHF

d_call: .
v_call: TRBV5-1
j_call: TRBJ1-5
clone_size: many
cdr3_nt: TGCGCCAGCAGCTTGGGACCGAGTAGTGACCCGCCCCAGCATTTT
cdr3_aa: CASSLGPSSDPPQHF

d_call: .
v_call: TRBV5-6
j_call: TRBJ2-3
clone_size: .
cdr3_nt: TGTGCCAGCAGCCCCGGCATCAGGGGAACAGATACGCAGTATTTT
cdr3_aa: CASSPGIRGTDTQYF

d_call: TRBD1
v_call: TRBV7-3
j_call: TRBJ2-5
clone_size: few
cdr3_nt: TGTGCCAGCAGCTTACGCCCCGACAGGGTTCGAGAGACCCAGTACTTC
cdr3_aa: CASSLRPDRVRETQYF

d_call: TRBD1
v_call: TRBV2
j_call: TRBJ1-1
clone_size: few
cdr3_nt: TGTGCCAGCACCGCCCAGGGGGCCAACACTGAAGCTTTCTTT
cdr3_aa: CASTAQGANTEAFF

d_call: .
v_call: TRBV7-2
j_call: TRBJ2-3
clone_size: few
cdr3_nt: TGTGCCAGCAGCTTAGAGAGTCGGGCAGATACGCAGTATTTT
cdr3_aa: CASSLESRADTQYF

d_call: TRBD1
v_call: TRBV5-1
j_call: TRBJ2-1
clone_size: many
cdr3_nt: TGCGCCAGCAGCTTGGGGGACAGCTCCTACAATGAGCAGTTCTTC
cdr3_aa: CASSLGDSSYNEQFF

d_call: .
v_call: TRBV6-1
j_call: TRBJ2-5
clone_size: many
cdr3_nt: TGTGCCAGCAGTGAAGCCGCGACCTCTAAAGAGACCCAGTACTTC
cdr3_aa: CASSEAATSKETQYF

d_call: TRBD2
v_call: TRBV12-3/TRBV12-4
j_call: TRBJ2-5
clone_size: many
cdr3_nt: TGTGCCAGCACCATAGCGGGGGGGCAAGAGACCCAGTACTTC
cdr3_aa: CASTIAGGQETQYF

d_call: TRBD1
v_call: TRBV11-2
j_call: TRBJ1-3
clone_size: many
cdr3_nt: TGTGCCAGCAGCCCCGGATGGGGACAGGGGTTGCCTGGAAACACCATATATTTT
cdr3_aa: CASSPGWGQGLPGNTIYF